In this sample, the clone carrying this TCR beta chain turned up a few times. Its antigen is still unknown. The entry originates in a study of T cell repertoires in cytomegalovirus infection. Study details: The authors used CMV epitopes that were HLA-C-restricted (recently identified) and HLA-B-restricted (well studied). Findings and caveats of the study: Carriers of CMV and the relevant HLA type were discriminated by public TCR beta frequency.

The CDR3 has 13 amino acids. V lost 6 bases and J lost 3; bases outside the gene matches: 3. The germline V gene has CDR1 DFQATT and CDR2 SNEGSKA (reference sequence). TCRdb called the reads again in MiXCR, with one record for every CDR3 protein. The sample has approximately 1,000,000 distinct CDR3 sequences; more than 25% are singletons. The sequenced sample was cultured CD8+ T cells from PBMCs, obtained from culture after CMV antigen stimulation. This clonotype originated in a human donor in good health (CMV status not recorded). Some clones in this sample may be carry-over from other donors' samples. The chain links TRBV20-1 to TRBJ1-5, with 9 bases lining up with TRBD1. CDR3 nucleotides: TGCAGTGCAAGACAGGGGGTCAATCAGCCCCAGCATTTT. Protein product: CSARQGVNQPQHF.